Below are 28 T cell receptor beta chains sequenced from a single sample in a study of Ad26.COV2.S vaccination and SARS-CoV-2 variants. Treatment given: 15 to 20 received Ad26.COV2.S at low or high dose, single or two shots; several received placebo; per-sample allocation not given. All samples were drawn on day 63, counting from the first vaccine or placebo injection. TCRdb keeps only in-frame clones here, not all; method: immunoSEQ multiplex PCR. The table records 250,000 to 300,000 clones, over 75% of them present only once. The starting material was peripheral blood, obtained in a trial of Ad26.COV2.S vaccine versus placebo. Receptor source: a person between 18 and 65 years old who received the Ad26.COV2.S COVID-19 vaccine or a placebo.

The chain couples TRBV7-2 to TRBJ2-7; 12 nucleotides match TRBD2. The CDR3 spans 18 residues. J was trimmed by 3 bases and V by 3 bases; bases with no gene match: 12. Per germline, CDR1 SGHTA and CDR2 FQGNSA. Here the CDR3 DNA reads TGTGCCAGCAGCTTTCGGACTAGCGGGATAGACTTCTTCTACGAGCAGTACTTC. Its translation is CASSFRTSGIDFFYEQYF.

V is TRBV30 and J is TRBJ2-4; D may be TRBD2 (5 bases). Per germline, CDR1 GTSNPN and CDR2 SVGIG (reference sequence). Trimming removed 0 bases from V and 5 bases from J, with 14 bases in between. This CDR3 contains 15 residues. The CDR3 loop reads CAWSVEGGAQNIQYF. CDR3 bases: TGTGCCTGGAGTGTAGAGGGCGGAGCTCAAAACATTCAGTACTTC.

There are a few counts of this clone. The gene calls are TRBV2 and TRBJ1-2; 7 bases map to TRBD1. Germline V CDR1 and CDR2: SNHLY, FYNNEI. The CDR3 contains 11 residues. J gave up 8 bases and V 6 bases, and 3 bases lay outside the gene matches. CDR3 loop: CASSDREGYTF. For the CDR3, the DNA is TGTGCCAGCAGCGACAGGGAAGGCTACACCTTC.

The gene calls are TRBV10-3 and TRBJ1-1; D unclear. V lost 6 bases, J lost 10 bases, and 18 bases lay in between. The CDR3 extends over 13 amino acids. Germline lookup yields CDR1 ENHRY and CDR2 SYGVKD. Here the CDR3 DNA reads TGTGCCATCAGGGTAAACCAGGAATATGGAGCTTTCTTT. Protein product: CAIRVNQEYGAFF.

Here the CDR3 reads CASYYRGKDTEAFF. CDR3 DNA: TGTGCCAGCTATTACCGGGGGAAGGACACTGAAGCTTTCTTT. The chain uses TRBV6-6 and TRBJ1-1; maybe TRBD1 (5 bases). This CDR3 comprises 14 residues. From germline, CDR1 is MNHNY and CDR2 SVGAGI (reference sequence). The germline V and J ends were trimmed by 8 bases and 3 bases, with 16 bases remaining between them.

V usage is TRBV7-9 and J usage is TRBJ2-3; D ambiguous. The germline V gene has CDR1 SEHNR and CDR2 FQNEAQ (reference sequence). The CDR3 consists of 13 residues. V lost 7 bases to trimming and J lost 6 bases, with 14 bases between them. The chain's CDR3 is CASTPTSGDTQYF. The CDR3, as DNA: TGTGCCAGCACACCAACCTCCGGGGATACGCAGTATTTT. The variable domain in full, with the rest retrieved from reference TRBV7-9 and TRBJ2-3, is DTGVSQNPRHKITKRGQNVTFRCDPISEHNRLYWYRQTLGQGPEFLTYFQNEAQLEKSRLLSDRFSAERPKGSFSTLEIQRTEQGDSAMYLCASTPTSGDTQYFGPGTRLTVL.

This clone appeared a few times. The rearrangement links TRBV6-4 to TRBJ1-1; weak D call: TRBD1 (6 bases). Per germline, CDR1 MRHNA and CDR2 SNTAGT. CDR3 length: 14 amino acids. V was cut by 6 bases and J by 1 base, with 12 bases left in between. DNA for the CDR3: TGTGCCAGCAGAACGGACAGCAAGAACACTGAAGCTTTCTTT. Translating gives CASRTDSKNTEAFF.

This chain connects TRBV12-3 or TRBV12-4 to TRBJ1-2; D is unclear. V dropped 6 bases and J dropped 4 bases, with 12 bases sitting between them. The CDR3 has 13 amino acids. The CDR3 coding sequence is TGTGCCAGCAGACCAGACACGTTCTATGGCTACACCTTC. Translated, it gives CASRPDTFYGYTF.

V usage is TRBV4-2 and J usage is TRBJ2-3; 11 bases are shared with TRBD2. This CDR3 contains 15 residues. V gave up 7 bases and J gave up 4 bases; unmatched junction bases: 7. Germline lookup yields CDR1 LGHNA and CDR2 YNFKEQ. The CDR3 region has the DNA TGTGCCAGCACCCCCACTAGCGGGAGTTCAGATACGCAGTATTTT. Translating gives CASTPTSGSSDTQYF.

This clone was picked up a small number of times. The same CDR3 arises from other DNA sequences in this sample as well. The chain links TRBV7-9 to TRBJ2-7; D gene unclear. Trimming shortened V by 4 bases and J by 2 bases, and 3 bases separated the two germline ends. Germline CDR1 and CDR2: SEHNR and FQNEAQ (reference sequence). The CDR3 has 11 amino acids. The CDR3 DNA sequence: TGTGCCAGCAGCTCCACCTACGAGCAGTACTTC. The encoded protein is CASSSTYEQYF.

The chain is built from TRBV14 and TRBJ2-1; tentative D call: TRBD2 (5 bases). The CDR3 sequence is 17 residues long. V gave up 0 bases and J gave up 2 bases, with 14 bases separating them. Germline V lookup: CDR1 SGHDN, CDR2 FVKESK. The DNA of the CDR3 is TGTGCCAGCAGCCAAGAGGTAACGGGGTCAGCCTACAATGAGCAGTTCTTC. Translation gives CASSQEVTGSAYNEQFF.

V is TRBV19 and J is TRBJ1-2; tentative D call: TRBD1 (5 bases). CDR1 is LNHDA, CDR2 SQIVND, per germline (reference sequence). The CDR3 has 15 amino acids. Trimming shortened V by 6 bases and J by 4 bases, and 18 bases separated the two germline ends. CDR3 nucleotide sequence: TGTGCCAGTAGGAGTATCGAGAGGGGTTTCTATGGCTACACCTTC. It codes for CASRSIERGFYGYTF.

DNA of the CDR3: TGTGCCAGCAGCCCGACGGATCTTAACACTGAAGCTTTCTTT. This translates into CASSPTDLNTEAFF. The chain recombines TRBV7-9 with TRBJ1-1; D uncertain. The CDR3 is made up of 14 amino acids. The germline V and J ends were trimmed by 5 bases and 2 bases, with 12 bases remaining between them. Germline V gives CDR1 SEHNR, CDR2 FQNEAQ (reference sequence).

The genes are TRBV2 and TRBJ2-7; 10 bases agree with TRBD1. The CDR3 covers 12 residues. Germline V gives CDR1 SNHLY, CDR2 FYNNEI. V lost 10 bases, J lost 6 bases, and 6 bases stayed unmatched. The CDR3 bases are TGTGCCACGGGACAGGGGATCTCCGAGCAGTACTTC. Translation gives CATGQGISEQYF.

This chain links TRBV7-2 with TRBJ2-3; possibly TRBD2 for D (5 bases). The V gene's germline CDR1 is SGHTA and CDR2 FQGNSA. This CDR3 comprises 13 residues. V lost 5 bases and J 5 bases, leaving 11 bases between the germline ends. CDR3 region: CASSPTEGDTQYF. The CDR3 nucleotides read TGTGCCAGCAGCCCTACCGAGGGAGATACGCAGTATTTT.

The J gene is TRBJ2-7, the V gene TRBV7-2; 7 bases are a match to TRBD1. J lost 0 bases, V lost 5 bases, and 10 bases had no gene match. CDR3 size: 16 residues. CDR1 is SGHTA, CDR2 FQGNSA, per germline. In DNA, the CDR3 is TGTGCCAGCAGCCCCCGGACAGGCCGTAGCTCCTACGAGCAGTACTTC. It codes for CASSPRTGRSSYEQYF.

The chain joins TRBV28 to TRBJ2-2; the D gene is possibly TRBD1 (6 bases). CDR1 is MDHEN and CDR2 is SYDVKM in the germline V gene. V lost 2 bases and J lost 0, with 7 bases in between. This CDR3 is 15 amino acids long. CDR3 amino acids: CASSLGGANTGELFF. Here the CDR3 DNA reads TGTGCCAGCAGTTTAGGGGGCGCGAACACCGGGGAGCTGTTTTTT.

V and J are TRBV4-3 and TRBJ2-1; 9 nucleotides line up with TRBD2. Trimming cost V 0 bases and J 3 bases; bases outside gene matches: 0. The length of the CDR3 is 15 residues. From germline, CDR1 is LGHNA and CDR2 YSLEER. CDR3 protein: CASSQEAGGYNEQFF. The CDR3 coding sequence is TGCGCCAGCAGCCAAGAAGCGGGGGGCTACAATGAGCAGTTCTTC.

Worth noting for this clone: The same CDR3 arises from other DNA sequences in this sample as well. CDR3 sequence reads: CASSIPDSSGNTIYF. The CDR3 DNA is TGTGCCAGTAGTATTCCCGACAGCTCTGGAAACACCATATATTTT. V and J are TRBV19 and TRBJ1-3; possible D gene TRBD1, 5 bases. Germline CDR1 is LNHDA and CDR2 is SQIVND (reference sequence). The CDR3 runs to 15 residues. The V and J ends lost 3 bases and 0 bases respectively, with 9 bases between them.

This clone appeared a single time. The V and J genes are TRBV11-2 and TRBJ2-5; D gene unclear. Germline V gene sequence: CDR1 SGHAT, CDR2 FQNNGV. The V end lost 1 base, the J end lost 0 bases, and 15 bases lay between the germline ends. The CDR3 spans 17 residues. The CDR3 loop reads CASSLGFRIADQETQYF. CDR3 sequence (DNA): TGTGCCAGCAGCTTAGGGTTCCGGATTGCCGACCAAGAGACCCAGTACTTC.

V is TRBV5-4 and J is TRBJ2-3; possibly TRBD2 for D (7 bases). Germline values: CDR1 SGHNT, CDR2 YYREEE (reference sequence). This CDR3 comprises 14 residues. Trimming stripped 3 bases from V and 3 bases from J, with 11 bases between. CDR3 nucleotide sequence: TGTGCCAGCAGCTACGCGGGGGCGACAGATACGCAGTATTTT. This codes for CASSYAGATDTQYF.

This clone showed up just a few times. V is TRBV30 and J is TRBJ1-1; D might be TRBD1 (5 bases). V dropped 4 bases and J dropped 4 bases, with 7 bases sitting between them. CDR1 and CDR2 from the germline V gene are GTSNPN and SVGIG (reference sequence). CDR3 length: 11 amino acids. The CDR3 spells CAWKRGTEAFF. CDR3 coding DNA: TGTGCCTGGAAAAGGGGCACTGAAGCTTTCTTT.

The V and J genes are TRBV6-5 and TRBJ2-1; 11 positions match TRBD2. The CDR3 extends over 14 amino acids. J was trimmed by 9 bases and V by 9 bases; bases with no gene match: 10. The germline CDR1 and CDR2 sequences are MNHEY and SVGAGI. CDR3 residues: CASNSGGASSEQFF. The DNA for the CDR3 is TGTGCCAGTAATAGCGGGGGGGCAAGCAGTGAGCAGTTCTTC.

In its sample, this clone was seen once. This chain links TRBV28 with TRBJ1-1; the D is unclear. This CDR3 has 17 amino acids. Per germline, CDR1 MDHEN and CDR2 SYDVKM. V dropped 7 bases and J dropped 0 bases, with 21 bases sitting between them. Here the CDR3 reads CASTFLTPQDMNTEAFF. As DNA, the CDR3 is TGTGCCAGCACTTTTCTAACACCGCAAGACATGAACACTGAAGCTTTCTTT.

This sequence joins TRBV5-6 and TRBJ2-3; TRBD1 agrees at 9 bases. This CDR3 spans 16 amino acids. Losses at the gene ends were 6 bases for V and 1 base for J; bases not matched to a gene: 9. In germline, CDR1 is SGHDT, CDR2 YYEEEE. The CDR3 protein is CASTYKRTGGTDTQYF. DNA of the CDR3: TGTGCCAGCACCTACAAGCGGACAGGGGGCACAGATACGCAGTATTTT.

This clone showed up just once. V gene TRBV14 combines with J gene TRBJ2-3; 7 bases are shared with TRBD2. The germline CDR1 and CDR2 sequences are SGHDN and FVKESK. With 8 bases clipped from V and 4 bases from J, the junction kept 6 bases outside the gene matches. This CDR3 has 13 residues. CDR3 bases: TGTGCCAGCGGGACTATTTTGGCAGATACGCAGTATTTT. It encodes CASGTILADTQYF.

The gene calls are TRBV7-6 and TRBJ1-5; possible D gene TRBD1, 6 bases. V was clipped by 5 bases and J by 7 bases, with 21 bases between them. The CDR3 totals 16 residues. Germline V gene lookup returns CDR1 SGHVS and CDR2 FNYEAQ. The CDR3 region is CASSPSGQFGGQPQHF. The CDR3 DNA follows: TGTGCCAGCAGCCCGTCAGGACAGTTCGGAGGCCAGCCCCAGCATTTT.

This sequence joins TRBV5-1 and TRBJ1-6, with 11 bases lining up with TRBD1. V lost 3 bases, J lost 7 bases, and 3 bases stayed unmatched. Germline V lookup: CDR1 SGHRS, CDR2 YFSETQ. The CDR3 extends over 15 amino acids. The chain's CDR3 is CASSSGTGGNSPLHF. As DNA, the CDR3 is TGCGCCAGCAGCTCGGGGACAGGGGGGAATTCACCCCTCCACTTT.